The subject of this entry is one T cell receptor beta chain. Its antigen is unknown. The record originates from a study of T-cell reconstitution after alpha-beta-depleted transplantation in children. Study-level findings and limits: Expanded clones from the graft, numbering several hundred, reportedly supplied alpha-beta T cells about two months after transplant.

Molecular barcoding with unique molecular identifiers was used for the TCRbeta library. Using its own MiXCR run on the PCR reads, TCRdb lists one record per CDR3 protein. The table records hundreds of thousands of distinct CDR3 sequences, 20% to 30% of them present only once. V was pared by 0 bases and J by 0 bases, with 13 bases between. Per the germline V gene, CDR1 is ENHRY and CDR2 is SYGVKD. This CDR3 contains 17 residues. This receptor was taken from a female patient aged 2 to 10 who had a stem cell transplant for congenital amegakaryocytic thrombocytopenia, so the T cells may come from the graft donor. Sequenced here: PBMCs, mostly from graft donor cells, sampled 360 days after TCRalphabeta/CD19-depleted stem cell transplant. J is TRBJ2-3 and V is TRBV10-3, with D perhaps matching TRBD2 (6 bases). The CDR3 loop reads CAISESLSGISTDTQYF. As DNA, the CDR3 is TGTGCCATCAGTGAGTCTCTTAGCGGAATTAGCACAGATACGCAGTATTTT.